The 11 T cell receptor beta chains presented below share a single source sample, sequenced in a study of cytomegalovirus exposure and HLA in healthy donors. The assay was immunoSEQ multiplex PCR, and TCRdb's table has in-frame clones only and misses some. In the table there are some 310,000 clones, approximately 85% of which are singletons. Specimen: PBMCs. The receptor set was obtained from a man younger than 45 in good health and CMV-seronegative.

This clone was detected only a few times. At one of its ends the junction is not consistent with the germline gene, which may arise from a read error. The rearrangement links TRBV2 to TRBJ1-2; a possible D gene is TRBD1 (6 bases). This CDR3 contains 13 residues. CDR1 and CDR2 from the germline V gene are SNHLY and FYNNEI. DNA of the CDR3: TGTGCCAGCAGGGAAGAAGGACAGCCCCGGTACACCTTC. Amino acids: CASREEGQPRYTF.

The chain uses TRBV19 and TRBJ1-5; D might be TRBD1 (5 bases). Trimming took off 0 bases at V and 7 bases at J, with 13 bases between the two ends. The germline V gene has CDR1 LNHDA and CDR2 SQIVND (reference sequence). The CDR3 is 15 amino acids. The DNA of the CDR3 is TGTGCCAGTAGTATAGATAGGGGTGAACGGCAGCCCCAGCATTTT. It encodes CASSIDRGERQPQHF.

The genes are TRBV27 and TRBJ2-5; D is unresolved. V lost 6 bases to trimming and J lost 5 bases, with 10 bases between them. CDR1 is MNHEY and CDR2 is SMNVEV in the germline V gene (reference sequence). CDR3 size: 12 residues. CDR3: CASSGAPETQYF. As DNA, the CDR3 is TGTGCCAGCAGCGGAGCGCCGGAGACCCAGTACTTC.

The chain uses TRBV13 and TRBJ1-1, with D perhaps TRBD1 (6 bases). Trimming took off 1 base at V and 0 bases at J, with 12 bases between the two ends. The CDR3 runs to 16 residues. The germline V gene has CDR1 PRHDT and CDR2 FYEKMQ (reference sequence). The DNA of the CDR3 is TGTGCCAGCAGCTTAGATCTCAGGGACATGAACACTGAAGCTTTCTTT. It specifies CASSLDLRDMNTEAFF.

This clone showed up just a few times. The rearrangement uses TRBV6-1 and TRBJ2-7; the D is unclear. V was clipped by 4 bases and J by 0 bases, with 7 bases between them. Germline assignment: CDR1 MNHNS and CDR2 SASEGT. The CDR3 is 13 amino acids. The CDR3 DNA sequence: TGTGCCAGCAGTGGCACAGACTCCTACGAGCAGTACTTC. Protein: CASSGTDSYEQYF.

This chain joins TRBV30 and TRBJ1-4; D gene ambiguous. The germline CDR1 and CDR2 sequences are GTSNPN and SVGIG (reference sequence). Trimming stripped 8 bases from V and 0 bases from J, with 10 bases between. The length of the CDR3 is 13 residues. CDR3 region: CAPSEATNEKLFF. Here the CDR3 DNA reads TGTGCCCCCTCAGAGGCAACTAATGAAAAACTGTTTTTT.

This chain uses TRBV4-1 with TRBJ2-3; 13 nucleotides align to TRBD2. Germline lookup yields CDR1 MGHRA and CDR2 YSYEKL. The CDR3 runs to 19 residues. J gave up 2 bases and V 1 base, and 9 bases lay outside the gene matches. CDR3 sequence: CASSQGQLAGGGITDTQYF. The CDR3 coding sequence is TGCGCCAGCAGCCAAGGTCAACTAGCGGGGGGGGGCATCACAGATACGCAGTATTTT.

The chain carries TRBV6-1 and TRBJ2-2; the D gene is possibly TRBD2 (6 bases). Germline CDR1 is MNHNS and CDR2 is SASEGT. The V end lost 6 bases, the J end lost 6 bases, and 14 bases lay between the germline ends. The CDR3 loop spans 14 amino acids. The CDR3 protein is CASRPLEGSGELFF. The CDR3 nucleotides are TGTGCCAGCAGACCCCTGGAGGGGTCCGGGGAGCTGTTTTTT.

This chain uses TRBV5-1 with TRBJ1-2, with 7 bases that match TRBD1. The CDR3 spans 15 residues. Germline CDR1 SGHRS, CDR2 YFSETQ. Trimming at V came to 4 bases and at J to 8 bases, leaving 14 bases not matched to a gene. The CDR3 DNA sequence: TGCGCCAGCAGCCCCGGGACAGCAGCTGGGAGAGGCTACACCTTC. Residues: CASSPGTAAGRGYTF.

The rearrangement links TRBV11-3 to TRBJ2-3; 11 positions agree with TRBD2. Losses at the gene ends were 5 bases for V and 11 bases for J; bases not matched to a gene: 3. The CDR3 spans 12 residues. CDR1 and CDR2 from the germline V gene are SGHNT and YENEEA. In DNA, the CDR3 is TGTGCCAGCAGCGAAACTAGCGGGGGGCAGTATTTT. Encoded protein: CASSETSGGQYF. Complete variable domain (other parts from reference TRBV11-3 and TRBJ2-3): EAGVVQSPRYKIIEKKQPVAFWCNPISGHNTLYWYLQNLGQGPELLIRYENEEAVDDSQLPKDRFSAERLKGVDSTLKIQPAELGDSAVYLCASSETSGGQYFGPGTRLTVL.

This chain uses TRBV11-2 with TRBJ1-1; 7 nucleotides line up with TRBD1. V was clipped by 1 base and J by 2 bases; unmatched bases: 7. The CDR3 has 16 amino acids. Germline loops: CDR1 SGHAT, CDR2 FQNNGV. CDR3 bases: TGTGCCAGCAGCTTAGCGGCCGGGACAGAAAACACTGAAGCTTTCTTT. This translates into CASSLAAGTENTEAFF.